The sequence of this TCR beta chain was determined in a study of tumor-infiltrating lymphocytes in primary liver carcinoma. The V gene's germline CDR1 is SGHAT and CDR2 FQNNGV. The CDR3 is made up of 15 amino acids. Starting from 500 ng of total RNA, TCR beta cDNA was produced with a primer in the constant region. ARM-PCR, slightly modified, supplied the TCR beta libraries through three nested multiplex PCR rounds. The first two PCR rounds, around 10 cycles each, used TRBV1-TRBV30 forward primers and a C-beta reverse primer. TCRdb fed the multiplex PCR reads into MiXCR, producing one record per CDR3 protein. This sample has 300,000 to 350,000 distinct CDR3 sequences, with almost 65% found just once. Blood RNA was derived from unsorted whole blood, and germline DNA was extracted too. Before any surgery took place, four milliliters of peripheral blood were collected.

Sequences were obtained from peripheral blood. This rearrangement joins TRBV11-2 to TRBJ1-4, with 9 bases lining up with TRBD1. The source of this sequence is a man aged 40-49 years with primary liver carcinoma and hepatitis B virus infection. CDR3 loop: CRSSLGYRGHEKLFF. As DNA, the CDR3 is TGTCGCAGCAGCTTAGGGTACAGGGGGCATGAAAAACTGTTTTTT.